One and the same sample provided the 23 T cell receptor beta chains below, sequenced in a study of cytomegalovirus exposure and HLA in healthy donors. In the PCR, 60 Vbeta and 13 Jbeta primers were used. Assay used: immunoSEQ multiplex PCR; TCRdb lists only in-frame clones, some missing. The sample holds some 95,000 clones; about four fifths are singletons and the top ten take approximately 7.9%. The specimen was PBMCs. These receptors came from a man aged 25 to 45 in good health and CMV-seronegative.

The rearrangement uses TRBV18 and TRBJ2-7, with 8 nucleotides matching TRBD1. The CDR3 length is 15 residues. Unmatched junction bases numbered 8, after V lost 6 bases and J lost 1 base. The V gene's germline CDR1 is KGHSH and CDR2 LQKENI. The CDR3 loop reads CASSGQGFRSYEQYF. The CDR3 bases are TGTGCCAGCTCTGGACAGGGTTTTAGGTCCTACGAGCAGTACTTC. The full variable domain, completed using reference TRBV18 and TRBJ2-7, is NAGVMQNPRHLVRRRGQEARLRCSPMKGHSHVYWYRQLPEEGLKFMVYLQKENIIDESGMPKERFSAEFPKEGPSILRIQQVVRGDSAAYFCASSGQGFRSYEQYFGPGTRLTVT.

The chain recombines TRBV19 with TRBJ2-5; a weak D match, TRBD1 (6 bases). V shed 3 bases and J shed 0 bases, with 20 bases lying between them. CDR1 and CDR2 (germline): LNHDA, SQIVND (reference sequence). This CDR3 is 18 amino acids long. The CDR3 DNA reads TGTGCCAGTAGTATGGGGCTTGGGGACATAACGTACCAAGAGACCCAGTACTTC. It specifies CASSMGLGDITYQETQYF.

The chain couples TRBV5-4 to TRBJ1-1, with TRBD1 identical over 7 bases. V lost 4 bases and J lost 4; bases outside the gene matches: 7. Germline V gene data show CDR1 as SGHNT and CDR2 as YYREEE (reference sequence). The CDR3 consists of 14 residues. CDR3 region: CASSGPAGGTEAFF. The CDR3 nucleotides are TGTGCCAGCAGCGGCCCGGCAGGGGGCACTGAAGCTTTCTTT.

J is TRBJ1-4 and V is TRBV5-1; 8 bases map to TRBD1. Unmatched junction bases numbered 19, after V lost 7 bases and J lost 8 bases. The CDR3 is 17 residues long. Germline values: CDR1 SGHRS, CDR2 YFSETQ. Here the CDR3 reads CASQKTGATTSREKLFF. The CDR3 DNA is TGCGCCAGCCAAAAGACAGGGGCGACAACTTCTCGAGAAAAACTGTTTTTT. Combining the CDR3 with reference TRBV5-1 and TRBJ1-4 gives the whole variable domain KAGVTQTPRYLIKTRGQQVTLSCSPISGHRSVSWYQQTPGQGLQFLFEYFSETQRNKGNFPGRFSGRQFSNSRSEMNVSTLELGDSALYLCASQKTGATTSREKLFFGSGTQLSVL.

The chain combines TRBV5-1 with TRBJ1-3, with D possibly TRBD1 on 5 matching bases. The CDR3 covers 17 residues. V shed 4 bases and J shed 0 bases, with 17 bases lying between them. CDR1 and CDR2 from the germline V gene are SGHRS and YFSETQ. This CDR3 is CASSLKPGLNSGNTIYF. The CDR3 bases are TGCGCCAGCAGCCTTAAACCGGGACTTAACTCTGGAAACACCATATATTTT.

The chain links TRBV11-3 to TRBJ1-5; D call uncertain. In germline, CDR1 is SGHNT, CDR2 YENEEA. V lost 5 bases and J lost 4, with 27 bases in between. The CDR3 runs to 19 residues. The CDR3 here is CASSVKTNFSEAINQPQHF. CDR3 bases: TGTGCCAGCAGCGTGAAAACGAATTTTTCAGAGGCCATAAATCAGCCCCAGCATTTT.

J is TRBJ2-2 and V is TRBV4-2; 10 bases fit TRBD2. The CDR3 consists of 17 residues. Trimming removed 0 bases from V and 8 bases from J; junction bases left unmatched: 9. Germline V CDR1 and CDR2: LGHNA, YNFKEQ. The CDR3 DNA reads TGTGCCAGCAGCCAAGATCAGGCTAGCGGGAGTTCAGGGGAGCTGTTTTTT. As protein: CASSQDQASGSSGELFF.

The V and J genes are TRBV25-1 and TRBJ2-2, with D perhaps TRBD2 (5 bases). Germline V lookup: CDR1 MGHDK, CDR2 SYGVNS. V gave up 8 bases and J gave up 1 base, with 8 bases separating them. The CDR3 spans 13 residues. The CDR3 loop reads CASAGRNTGELFF. In nucleotides, the CDR3 is TGTGCCAGCGCGGGCCGGAACACCGGGGAGCTGTTTTTT.

Worth noting for this clone: Within the sample, other DNA sequences also encode this same CDR3. The rearrangement joins TRBV7-2 to TRBJ2-3, with D perhaps TRBD1 (7 bases). The CDR3 runs 16 residues. V was cut by 2 bases and J by 2 bases, with 14 bases left in between. Germline V gene data show CDR1 as SGHTA and CDR2 as FQGNSA. CDR3 sequence: CASSLRQGGDTDTQYF. The CDR3 DNA sequence: TGTGCCAGCAGCTTACGGCAGGGGGGAGACACAGATACGCAGTATTTT.

The chain links TRBV11-2 to TRBJ1-4; D remains unclear. The V gene lost 2 bases and the J gene lost 3 bases, with 4 bases spanning the gap. CDR1 and CDR2 (germline): SGHAT, FQNNGV. This CDR3 has 13 amino acids. The CDR3 loop is CASSLSPNEKLFF. As DNA, the CDR3 is TGTGCCAGCAGCTTATCTCCTAATGAAAAACTGTTTTTT.

The chain carries TRBV6-1 and TRBJ2-1; 8 positions agree with TRBD2. CDR3 size: 15 residues. In germline, CDR1 is MNHNS, CDR2 SASEGT. V lost 5 bases and J lost 8; bases outside the gene matches: 11. Here the CDR3 reads CASSHLAGPRDEQFF. The CDR3 DNA sequence: TGTGCCAGCAGTCATCTAGCGGGCCCCAGAGATGAGCAGTTCTTC.

A remark on this clone: The junction shows a germline mismatch at one end, possibly a read error. The chain combines TRBV2 with TRBJ2-7; weak D call: TRBD1 (5 bases). The CDR3 covers 12 residues. Germline CDR1 is SNHLY and CDR2 is FYNNEI. CDR3 DNA: TGTGCCAGCAGGACAGACTCCTACGAGCAGCACTTC. It specifies CASRTDSYEQHF.

This clone was detected only a few times. The V call is TRBV27, the J call TRBJ2-5; the match to TRBD2 covers 12 bases. The V segment lost 2 bases and the J segment 2 bases; nucleotides outside the gene matches: 6. The CDR3 has 17 amino acids. Germline loops: CDR1 MNHEY, CDR2 SMNVEV (reference sequence). The CDR3 DNA follows: TGTGCCAGCAGTTTACTAGCGGGGGGGCCTGGGCAAGAGACCCAGTACTTC. Amino acid sequence: CASSLLAGGPGQETQYF.

The rearrangement links TRBV5-4 to TRBJ2-3; 7 nucleotides match TRBD2. The length of the CDR3 is 17 residues. The germline V gene has CDR1 SGHNT and CDR2 YYREEE (reference sequence). Trimming took 4 bases from V and 5 from J; bases not matched to a gene: 16. CDR3 amino acids: CASSAGSSGYAQDTQYF. CDR3 DNA sequence: TGTGCCAGCAGCGCGGGCTCTAGCGGCTATGCACAAGATACGCAGTATTTT. Complete variable domain (other parts from reference TRBV5-4 and TRBJ2-3): ETGVTQSPTHLIKTRGQQVTLRCSSQSGHNTVSWYQQALGQGPQFIFQYYREEENGRGNFPPRFSGLQFPNYSSELNVNALELDDSALYLCASSAGSSGYAQDTQYFGPGTRLTVL.

The CDR3 sequence: CASSPHFVAGVANVLTF. In DNA, the CDR3 is TGTGCCAGCAGTCCTCACTTTGTCGCCGGGGTGGCCAACGTCCTGACTTTC. This chain joins TRBV27 and TRBJ2-6; tentative D call: TRBD2 (5 bases). CDR1 MNHEY and CDR2 SMNVEV come from the germline V gene (reference sequence). Between the trimmed V and J ends, which lost 5 bases and 6 bases, there was a span of 20 bases. This CDR3 has 17 amino acids.

The table lists this clone with a few counts. This chain uses TRBV6-5 with TRBJ1-2; 10 bases are shared with TRBD1. The CDR3 sequence is 15 residues long. V shed 2 bases and J 4 bases; nucleotides not matched to a gene: 4. Germline-derived CDR1 and CDR2 are MNHEY and SVGAGI. The CDR3 bases are TGTGCCAGCAGTTACCAAGGACAGGGGGTCTATGGCTACACCTTC. Translating it yields CASSYQGQGVYGYTF.

This clone was seen more than once but under ten times. This chain uses TRBV4-1 with TRBJ2-7, with D maybe TRBD2 (5 bases). Looked up from germline, CDR1 is MGHRA and CDR2 is YSYEKL. The CDR3 length is 15 residues. Trimming took 1 base from V and 5 from J, leaving 15 bases between them. The DNA of the CDR3 is TGCGCCAGCAGCCAAGGGCGGGCAAGCTTGGACGAGCAGTACTTC. Encoded protein: CASSQGRASLDEQYF.

V usage is TRBV6-5 and J usage is TRBJ1-5; D is undetermined. The CDR3 extends over 15 amino acids. Between the trimmed V and J ends, which lost 6 bases and 0 bases, there was a span of 12 bases. The germline V gene has CDR1 MNHEY and CDR2 SVGAGI. For the CDR3, the DNA is TGTGCCAGCAGCCCCCGACACAGTAGCAATCAGCCCCAGCATTTT. Translating it yields CASSPRHSSNQPQHF.

This clone is a singleton in its sample. V usage is TRBV12-2 and J usage is TRBJ1-2; the table's D gene call, TRBD1, was not cross checked with the DNA. TRBV12-2 has pseudogene status. The CDR3 runs to 16 residues. DNA for the CDR3: TGTGCAAGTCGCTTAGAGGACAGGGAATTTACCTATGGCTACACCTTC. It yields the protein CASRLEDREFTYGYTF.

The genes are TRBV7-9 and TRBJ2-6, with 7 bases that match TRBD2. The CDR3 totals 16 residues. CDR1 and CDR2 (germline): SEHNR, FQNEAQ (reference sequence). The V and J ends lost 4 bases and 2 bases, in that order; junction bases with no gene match: 5. The CDR3: CASSSPRGAGANVLTF. DNA for the CDR3: TGTGCCAGCAGCTCCCCACGGGGGGCTGGGGCCAACGTCCTGACTTTC.

This clone came up a few times. CDR3 residues: CASSQDYGGGPSTDTQYF. Here the CDR3 DNA reads TGCGCCAGCAGCCAAGATTACGGCGGGGGCCCTAGCACAGATACGCAGTATTTT. V is TRBV4-3 and J is TRBJ2-3, with D possibly TRBD2 on 7 matching bases. Germline loops: CDR1 LGHNA, CDR2 YSLEER. Between the trimmed V and J ends, which lost 0 bases and 0 bases, there was a span of 16 bases. The CDR3 loop spans 18 amino acids.

This clone is medium-sized (0.01 to 0.1%) within its sample. The chain uses TRBV6-1 and TRBJ1-1, with TRBD1 matching over 9 bases. The V and J ends lost 11 bases and 1 base, in that order; junction bases with no gene match: 5. The CDR3 is made up of 13 amino acids. Per the germline V gene, CDR1 is MNHNS and CDR2 is SASEGT. CDR3 bases: TGTGCCGCCCGACAGGGGGAGAACACTGAAGCTTTCTTT. It translates to CAARQGENTEAFF.

As for this clone: The same CDR3 is also encoded by other DNA sequences in this sample. The chain uses TRBV7-3 and TRBJ2-3; tentative D call: TRBD2 (7 bases). Trimming stripped 2 bases from V and 2 bases from J, with 11 bases between. Germline CDR1 and CDR2: SGHTA and FQGTGA. CDR3 length: 15 amino acids. Here the CDR3 DNA reads TGTGCCAGCAGCTTAGCGGGGGCGAACACAGATACGCAGTATTTT. Translating it yields CASSLAGANTDTQYF.